One and the same sample provided the 4 T cell receptor beta chains below, sequenced in a study of T-cell reconstitution after alpha-beta-depleted transplantation in children. Using unique molecular identifiers, the investigators prepared the TCRbeta library. A single record per CDR3 protein comes from TCRdb applying MiXCR to the PCR reads. The table has 100,000 to 120,000 distinct CDR3 sequences, about a tenth seen once. The sequenced sample was PBMCs from the stem cell graft donor, obtained from the stem cell graft. The source of these receptors is a human donor who donated a stem cell graft to a child with acute lymphoblastic leukemia.

In this sample, this clonotype turned up many times. The chain combines TRBV5-1 with TRBJ2-1; 11 bases map to TRBD2. Trimming at V came to 1 base and at J to 10 bases, leaving 4 bases not matched to a gene. The CDR3 contains 14 residues. The germline CDR1 and CDR2 sequences are SGHRS and YFSETQ. The CDR3 reads CASSLKLAGAEQFF. CDR3 sequence (DNA): TGCGCCAGCAGCTTGAAACTAGCGGGGGCGGAGCAGTTCTTC.

At least ten counts were recorded for this clonotype. The chain uses TRBV12-3 or TRBV12-4 and TRBJ1-5; 7 nucleotides line up with TRBD1. The CDR3 length is 14 residues. Trimming took 2 bases from V and 7 from J; bases not matched to a gene: 5. The CDR3 loop is CASSLLQGRQPQHF. DNA of the CDR3: TGTGCCAGCAGTTTACTACAGGGGCGGCAGCCCCAGCATTTT.

This clonotype was recorded many times. The chain combines TRBV7-9 with TRBJ1-2; D is possibly TRBD1 (6 bases). The CDR3 contains 16 residues. Germline V gene lookup returns CDR1 SEHNR and CDR2 FQNEAQ (reference sequence). Trimming shortened V by 2 bases and J by 5 bases, and 18 bases separated the two germline ends. The CDR3 nucleotides are TGTGCCAGCAGCTTAAATCCCCCAGGGGATGGGTATGGCTACACCTTC. Encoded protein: CASSLNPPGDGYGYTF.

This clonotype was counted at least ten times. The chain has TRBV10-3 and TRBJ1-6; no clear D. The CDR3 is 13 residues long. With 6 bases removed from V and 8 bases from J, the gap between germline ends came to 11 bases. Per germline, CDR1 ENHRY and CDR2 SYGVKD. In nucleotides, the CDR3 is TGTGCCATCAGCTTTGGGTCGTATTCACCCCTCCACTTT. This translates into CAISFGSYSPLHF.